These 27 T cell receptor beta chains were all obtained from the same sample, sequenced in a study of cytomegalovirus exposure and HLA in healthy donors. Amplification used 60 Vbeta primers and 13 Jbeta primers. Libraries were prepared by immunoSEQ multiplex PCR; TCRdb keeps only in-frame clonotypes and omits some of them. The sample has approximately 160,000 clones, roughly 80% seen once. Sequencing was performed on PBMCs. The receptors were gathered from a human donor in good health.

The chain uses TRBV6-6 and TRBJ2-5; the match to TRBD2 covers 8 bases. This CDR3 region has 16 residues. J lost 2 bases, V lost 6 bases, and 11 bases had no gene match. CDR1 and CDR2 from the germline V gene are MNHNY and SVGAGI (reference sequence). The CDR3 nucleotides read TGTGCCAGCAGACCCCCGGGACTAGACTCACAAGAGACCCAGTACTTC. Translated: CASRPPGLDSQETQYF.

The sample holds one count of this clone. The rearrangement joins TRBV5-4 to TRBJ2-7; 11 bases fit TRBD1. J gave up 7 bases and V 4 bases, and 10 bases lay outside the gene matches. This CDR3 is 15 amino acids long. From germline, CDR1 is SGHNT and CDR2 YYREEE (reference sequence). CDR3 coding DNA: TGTGCCAGCAGCCACTCGGACAGGGGGCTTCGGGAGCAGTACTTC. This codes for CASSHSDRGLREQYF.

The chain has TRBV11-3 and TRBJ2-7, with TRBD1 identical over 9 bases. This CDR3 has 15 amino acids. The germline V gene encodes CDR1 SGHNT and CDR2 YENEEA. V trimming: 5 bases; J trimming: 2 bases; junction bases outside the gene matches: 7. The CDR3 DNA is TGTGCCAGCAGCCCAGGGACAGGGAGGACCTACGAGCAGTACTTC. Translating it yields CASSPGTGRTYEQYF.

The chain uses TRBV6-1 and TRBJ1-5; D is perhaps TRBD1 (5 bases). Trimming removed 4 bases from V and 1 base from J, with 17 bases in between. The CDR3 length is 17 residues. Germline V gene data show CDR1 as MNHNS and CDR2 as SASEGT. In DNA, the CDR3 is TGTGCCAGCAGTGGCCTCTCCGGGGGTGGAAGCAATCAGCCCCAGCATTTT. It translates to CASSGLSGGGSNQPQHF.

V usage is TRBV11-3 and J usage is TRBJ2-1; possibly TRBD2 for D (7 bases). The CDR3 extends over 14 amino acids. V lost 5 bases and J lost 5, with 13 bases in between. Germline CDR1 SGHNT, CDR2 YENEEA. The CDR3 DNA sequence: TGTGCCAGCAGCCCGGGGGGCCTAAACAATGAGCAGTTCTTC. Its protein product is CASSPGGLNNEQFF.

The gene calls are TRBV10-2 and TRBJ1-2; perhaps TRBD1 as D (5 bases). Trimming cost V 2 bases and J 3 bases, with 10 bases left between them. Germline assignment: CDR1 WSHSY and CDR2 SAAADI. CDR3 length: 14 residues. The CDR3 DNA is TGCGCCAGCAGTGAGGCCAGGGCGGACTATGGCTACACCTTC. Protein sequence: CASSEARADYGYTF.

The chain links TRBV15 to TRBJ1-1; the D gene is possibly TRBD1 (5 bases). The V and J ends lost 1 base and 4 bases respectively, with 10 bases between them. There are 14 residues in the CDR3. Germline V lookup: CDR1 LNHNV, CDR2 YYDKDF (reference sequence). The CDR3 sequence is CATSRGRAGTEAFF. For the CDR3, the DNA is TGTGCCACCAGCAGAGGCAGGGCAGGCACTGAAGCTTTCTTT.

This clone was seen a few times. The CDR3 nucleotides are TGTGCCAGCAGTGAAGCAGATTACGAGCAGTACTTC. It is translated as CASSEADYEQYF. The chain employs TRBV2 and TRBJ2-5; D remains unclear. The J call may be wrong; the DNA end is better matched by TRBJ2-7. This CDR3 region has 12 residues. Germline lookup yields CDR1 SNHLY and CDR2 FYNNEI.

As to this clone: An end of the junction does not agree with germline; a read error may underlie this. The gene calls are TRBV6-6 and TRBJ1-1, with unresolved D. Germline assignment: CDR1 MNHNY and CDR2 SVGAGI (reference sequence). The CDR3 length is 10 residues. CDR3 nucleotide sequence: TGTGCCAGCAGTTACTCAGACTGGTACTTT. Encoded protein: CASSYSDWYF.

This clone has only a few counts. The CDR3 is CASSVAGPTGNTIYF. In DNA form, the CDR3 reads TGTGCCAGCAGCGTAGCCGGTCCCACTGGAAACACCATATATTTT. This chain joins TRBV9 and TRBJ1-3, with D unresolved. V shed 0 bases and J shed 2 bases, with 9 bases lying between them. Germline V gene sequence: CDR1 SGDLS, CDR2 YYNGEE. The CDR3 is 15 amino acids. Filled out from reference TRBV9 and TRBJ1-3, the complete variable domain reads DSGVTQTPKHLITATGQRVTLRCSPRSGDLSVYWYQQSLDQGLQFLIQYYNGEERAKGNILERFSAQQFPDLHSELNLSSLELGDSALYFCASSVAGPTGNTIYFGEGSWLTVV.

The J gene is TRBJ1-6, the V gene TRBV27, with TRBD1 matching over 9 bases. V was clipped by 5 bases and J by 3 bases; unmatched bases: 5. Germline CDR1 MNHEY, CDR2 SMNVEV (reference sequence). This CDR3 contains 16 residues. This CDR3 is CASSPGTGNYNSPLHF. The CDR3 DNA sequence: TGTGCCAGCAGTCCAGGGACAGGGAACTATAATTCACCCCTCCACTTT.

The rearrangement links TRBV4-3 to TRBJ1-2, with D perhaps matching TRBD1 (5 bases). Trimming took 3 bases from V and 5 from J, leaving 19 bases between them. There are 16 residues in the CDR3. From germline, CDR1 is LGHNA and CDR2 YSLEER. The CDR3 spells CASSQGPDTTEYGYTF. The DNA of the CDR3 is TGCGCCAGCAGCCAGGGGCCTGACACGACCGAGTATGGCTACACCTTC.

The rearrangement joins TRBV7-8 to TRBJ2-1; 11 nucleotides align to TRBD2. This CDR3 comprises 18 residues. Germline-derived CDR1 and CDR2 are SGHVS and FQNEAQ. V lost 0 bases, J lost 7 bases, and 11 bases stayed unmatched. The CDR3 loop is CASSLALAGGRGRNEQFF. CDR3 nucleotides: TGTGCCAGCAGCTTAGCGCTAGCGGGGGGAAGGGGAAGAAATGAGCAGTTCTTC.

V and J are TRBV27 and TRBJ2-1, with D perhaps matching TRBD2 (5 bases). CDR3 length: 14 amino acids. V lost 10 bases to trimming and J lost 0 bases, with 13 bases between them. The germline V gene encodes CDR1 MNHEY and CDR2 SMNVEV (reference sequence). CDR3 in DNA: TGTGCCACCCGCGGCGGGTACTCCTACAATGAGCAGTTCTTC. Residues: CATRGGYSYNEQFF.

J is TRBJ1-2 and V is TRBV14; 7 nucleotides line up with TRBD1. The V segment lost 3 bases and the J segment 8 bases; nucleotides outside the gene matches: 6. The germline gives CDR1 SGHDN, CDR2 FVKESK. CDR3 size: 13 residues. CDR3 region: CASSHGTVQGYTF. DNA of the CDR3: TGTGCCAGCAGCCACGGGACAGTACAAGGCTACACCTTC.

The V call is TRBV11-3, the J call TRBJ2-5; 10 nucleotides align to TRBD2. In germline, CDR1 is SGHNT, CDR2 YENEEA. With 4 bases clipped from V and 7 bases from J, the junction kept 3 bases outside the gene matches. This CDR3 comprises 13 residues. The CDR3 protein is CASSYRLAGTQYF. Written as DNA, the CDR3 is TGTGCCAGCAGCTACAGACTAGCGGGGACCCAGTACTTC.

This clone was picked up one time. V is TRBV12-5 and J is TRBJ1-1; D ambiguous. This CDR3 comprises 13 residues. The V gene lost 3 bases and the J gene lost 4 bases, with 9 bases spanning the gap. Germline CDR1 and CDR2: LGHNT and FRNRAP. The DNA of the CDR3 is TGTGCTAGTGGTTTCGGCCGGGGCACTGAAGCTTTCTTT. Translating it yields CASGFGRGTEAFF.

This chain connects TRBV7-9 to TRBJ2-4; D remains unclear. Germline CDR1 SEHNR, CDR2 FQNEAQ (reference sequence). V was pared by 1 base and J by 0 bases, with 7 bases between. The CDR3 spans 15 residues. The CDR3 DNA sequence: TGTGCCAGCAGCTTAGACGGTATAGCCAAAAACATTCAGTACTTC. Translating it yields CASSLDGIAKNIQYF.

A single count supports this clone. The chain is built from TRBV6-1 and TRBJ1-6, with 11 bases identical to TRBD1. Germline V gene lookup returns CDR1 MNHNS and CDR2 SASEGT. V was pared by 4 bases and J by 10 bases, with 9 bases of the junction left unmatched. The CDR3 covers 16 residues. For the CDR3, the DNA is TGTGCCAGCAGTGGTCTCCCCGGGACAGGGGGATCACCCCTCCACTTT. This codes for CASSGLPGTGGSPLHF.

The J gene is TRBJ2-1, the V gene TRBV2; D possibly corresponds to TRBD1 (5 bases). This CDR3 has 13 amino acids. The germline V gene has CDR1 SNHLY and CDR2 FYNNEI. The V gene lost 7 bases and the J gene lost 6 bases, with 13 bases spanning the gap. Written as DNA, the CDR3 is TGTGCCAGCACTTTGGACACCCTCAATGAGCAGTTCTTC. Translation gives CASTLDTLNEQFF.

The gene calls are TRBV5-8 and TRBJ1-5; D not resolved. The CDR3 spans 14 residues. CDR1 SGHTS and CDR2 YDEGEE come from the germline V gene. With 4 bases removed from V and 1 base from J, the gap between germline ends came to 9 bases. CDR3 coding DNA: TGTGCCAGCAGCCAATGGGAGAGCAATCAGCCCCAGCATTTT. This translates into CASSQWESNQPQHF.

The chain is built from TRBV6-1 and TRBJ1-1, with a possible D match to TRBD1 (5 bases). V lost 5 bases, J lost 1 base, and 8 bases lay in between. The CDR3 spans 13 residues. Germline-derived CDR1 and CDR2 are MNHNS and SASEGT. The CDR3 DNA is TGTGCCAGCAGTCGGACACAGAACACTGAAGCTTTCTTT. It translates to CASSRTQNTEAFF.

CDR3: CASSLRSGGTGTNYEQYF. In nucleotides, the CDR3 is TGTGCCAGCAGCCTAAGATCCGGCGGGACAGGCACCAACTACGAGCAGTACTTC. V gene TRBV7-3 combines with J gene TRBJ2-7; 8 nucleotides line up with TRBD1. The CDR3 totals 18 residues. Germline V gene lookup returns CDR1 SGHTA and CDR2 FQGTGA. The V segment lost 5 bases and the J segment 3 bases; nucleotides outside the gene matches: 18.

V and J are TRBV7-9 and TRBJ2-7; 7 nucleotides line up with TRBD1. The V gene end was trimmed by 1 base and the J gene end by 1 base; junction bases not matched to a gene: 4. This CDR3 contains 15 residues. Germline CDR1 SEHNR, CDR2 FQNEAQ (reference sequence). The CDR3 DNA follows: TGTGCCAGCAGCTTAGTAAGACAGGGATCCTACGAGCAGTACTTC. Its translation: CASSLVRQGSYEQYF.

The rearrangement uses TRBV5-4 and TRBJ1-1; 11 bases are a match to TRBD1. Trimming removed 4 bases from V and 3 bases from J; junction bases left unmatched: 2. CDR1 is SGHNT, CDR2 YYREEE, per germline (reference sequence). The CDR3 extends over 14 amino acids. In nucleotides, the CDR3 is TGTGCCAGCAGCCGGGGACAGGGGGACACTGAAGCTTTCTTT. It is translated as CASSRGQGDTEAFF.

The rearrangement uses TRBV30 and TRBJ1-4, with a possible D match to TRBD1 (5 bases). V lost 8 bases, J lost 3 bases, and 10 bases lay in between. This CDR3 contains 12 residues. Germline values: CDR1 GTSNPN, CDR2 SVGIG (reference sequence). CDR3 sequence: CAPLQANEKLFF. CDR3 DNA: TGTGCCCCGTTACAGGCTAATGAAAAACTGTTTTTT.

The gene calls are TRBV21-1 and TRBJ2-1; the D segment call TRBD1 is taken from the table without a DNA check. TRBV21-1 is tagged as a pseudogene. The CDR3 sequence is 17 residues long. For the CDR3, the DNA is TGTGCCAGCAGCGCGCAGACAGGGGGCGCCGCCTACAATGAGCAGTTCTTC. Translating it yields CASSAQTGGAAYNEQFF.